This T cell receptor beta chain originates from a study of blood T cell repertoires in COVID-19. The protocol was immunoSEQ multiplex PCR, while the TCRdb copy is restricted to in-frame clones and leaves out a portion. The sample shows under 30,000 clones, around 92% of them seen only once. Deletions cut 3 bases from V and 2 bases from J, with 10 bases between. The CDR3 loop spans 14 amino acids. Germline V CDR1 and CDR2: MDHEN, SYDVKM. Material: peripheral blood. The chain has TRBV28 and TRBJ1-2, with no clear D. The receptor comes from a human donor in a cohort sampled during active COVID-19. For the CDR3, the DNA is TGTGCCAGCAGTTTTTCGGGGTCCAACTATGGCTACACCTTC. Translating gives CASSFSGSNYGYTF.